This T cell receptor (beta chain) is drawn from a study of blood T cell repertoires in COVID-19. Study as a whole: The study drew acute and convalescent COVID-19 samples from the United States, Italy and Spain.

The protocol was immunoSEQ multiplex PCR, while the TCRdb copy is restricted to in-frame clones and leaves out a portion. This sample has about 210,000 clones, with roughly four fifths found just once. This sequence was found in a woman aged 40 to 49 with acute or convalescent COVID-19. The sample was peripheral blood.

CDR3 sequence (DNA): TGTGCCAGCAGCCCTCTCCCCGGACAGGATATCGAAAAACTGTTTTTT. As protein: CASSPLPGQDIEKLFF. The genes are TRBV3-1 (or the pseudogene TRBV3-2) and TRBJ1-4, with TRBD1 identical over 7 bases. Germline V gene data show CDR1 as LGHDT and CDR2 as YNNKEL (reference sequence). Trimming at V came to 4 bases and at J to 8 bases, leaving 13 bases not matched to a gene. CDR3 size: 16 residues.